The clone carrying this TCR beta chain appeared many times. The antigen is undetermined. V was pared by 6 bases and J by 12 bases, with 11 bases of the junction left unmatched. The CDR3 is 12 amino acids. Per germline, CDR1 SQVTM and CDR2 ANQGSEA. The entry originates in a study of post-analysis software for immune sequencing data. Study as a whole: Included among the disease courses, which were recorded for the cohort, were relapsing-remitting, secondary progressive and progressive-relapsing multiple sclerosis.

Study-wide points: Patients carried a few TRBV segments more frequently than controls did, and TRBV5-6, TRBV5-1 and TRBV20-1 were among them. F-measure co-clustering was strong for batch-matched samples. Relative to controls, patients with multiple sclerosis showed significantly lower normalized Chao1 diversity.

Unique molecular identifiers were carried by the TCR beta cDNA libraries. Some 540,000 cDNA molecules were obtained from about 0.98 to 11 million T cells. TCRdb reprocessed the PCR reads via MiXCR and lists one record per CDR3 protein. The repertoire holds under 200,000 distinct CDR3 sequences, with over 25% as singletons. The chain joins TRBV29-1 to TRBJ1-2; TRBD1 aligns across 9 bases. Sequenced material: blood. The source of this sequence is a girl aged 2 to 17 with multiple sclerosis. The CDR3 sequence is CSVLPGQGGNTF. The CDR3 region has the DNA TGCAGCGTCCTACCGGGACAGGGAGGAAACACCTTC.